Each of the 12 T cell receptor beta chains below was sequenced from the same sample in a study of T cell repertoires in cytomegalovirus infection. No cognate antigen is known for these TCRs. From the reads, TCRdb called clonotypes with MiXCR, one entry per CDR3 protein. The sample gives 450,000 to 650,000 distinct CDR3 sequences, approximately 40% of which show up once; around 50% is in the top ten. The starting material was cultured PBMCs, obtained from culture after CMV antigen stimulation. The receptor set was obtained from a human donor in good health (CMV status not recorded). Some clones in this sample may be carry-over from other donors' samples.

A remark on this clonotype: Relative to the germline gene, one junction end is altered; a read error may explain this. The chain uses TRBV4-1 and TRBJ2-7, with D perhaps matching TRBD1 or TRBD2 (5 bases each). CDR3 length: 12 residues. The germline V gene has CDR1 MGHRA and CDR2 YSYEKL. This CDR3 is CASGFGTAEQYF. In nucleotides, the CDR3 is TGTGCCAGCGGCTTTGGGACCGCCGAGCAGTACTTC.

This rearrangement joins TRBV4-3 to TRBJ2-3, with D perhaps assigned TRBD1 or TRBD2 (5 bases each). Trimming left V 0 bases short and J 2 bases short, with 12 bases between. CDR1 is LGHNA and CDR2 is YSLEER in the germline V gene. The CDR3 spans 16 residues. CDR3 residues: CASSQDLGTNTDTQYF. The CDR3 nucleotides read TGCGCCAGCAGCCAAGATCTGGGGACCAACACAGATACGCAGTATTTT.

The V and J genes are TRBV11-3 and TRBJ2-1, with 7 bases aligning to TRBD2. V lost 4 bases, J lost 5 bases, and 5 bases stayed unmatched. The CDR3 has 14 amino acids. CDR1 SGHNT and CDR2 YENEEA come from the germline V gene. The CDR3 here is CASSWGGTNNEQFF. As DNA, the CDR3 is TGTGCCAGCAGCTGGGGGGGGACGAACAATGAGCAGTTCTTC.

Details on this clonotype: Since a much larger clone is just one base distant, this may be a read error. The chain joins TRBV7-9 to TRBJ1-3; no reliable D call. Germline V CDR1 and CDR2: SEHNR, FQNEAQ (reference sequence). The CDR3 runs 12 residues. Trimming stripped 5 bases from V and 2 bases from J, with 4 bases between. This CDR3 reads CASSPPGNTIYF. In DNA form, the CDR3 reads TGTGCCAGCAGCCCCCCTGGAAACACCATATATTTT.

The rearrangement uses TRBV4-2 and TRBJ2-3, with unresolved D. With 4 bases removed from V and 5 bases from J, the gap between germline ends came to 13 bases. The CDR3 loop spans 14 amino acids. The germline V gene has CDR1 LGHNA and CDR2 YNFKEQ. The CDR3 region has the DNA TGTGCCAGCAGCCCGACCTACCCCGGAGATACGCAGTATTTT. Its translation: CASSPTYPGDTQYF.

This clonotype turned up a few times. V usage is TRBV7-6 and J usage is TRBJ1-4; perhaps TRBD1 as D (6 bases). Germline V gene data show CDR1 as SGHVS and CDR2 as FNYEAQ. Trimming cost V 5 bases and J 5 bases, with 12 bases left between them. CDR3 length: 14 amino acids. The CDR3 DNA follows: TGTGCCAGCAGCCTCCAGGGGATGAATGAAAAACTGTTTTTT. Translation gives CASSLQGMNEKLFF. Full variable domain (rest looked up from reference TRBV7-6 and TRBJ1-4): GAGVSQSPRYKVTKRGQDVALRCDPISGHVSLYWYRQALGQGPEFLTYFNYEAQQDKSGLPNDRFSAERPEGSISTLTIQRTEQRDSAMYRCASSLQGMNEKLFFGSGTQLSVL.

The genes are TRBV6-2 or TRBV6-3 and TRBJ2-1, with 14 bases identical to TRBD2. Unmatched junction bases numbered 9, after V lost 6 bases and J lost 8 bases. This CDR3 is built from 16 residues. Germline V gene sequence: CDR1 MNHEY, CDR2 SVGEGT. The CDR3 is CASRRLMGLAGDEQFF. The CDR3 nucleotides are TGTGCCAGCAGGCGATTAATGGGACTAGCGGGAGATGAGCAGTTCTTC.

In this sample, this clonotype turned up a few times. V and J are TRBV7-6 and TRBJ2-3; D unresolved. Trimming took off 6 bases at V and 5 bases at J, with 15 bases between the two ends. The length of the CDR3 is 14 residues. Germline lookup yields CDR1 SGHVS and CDR2 FNYEAQ. The CDR3 region has the DNA TGTGCCAGCAGTCCTACCCCGGCTGTAGATACGCAGTATTTT. This translates into CASSPTPAVDTQYF.

The J gene is TRBJ2-7, the V gene TRBV7-2; tentatively, D is TRBD1 (5 bases). Germline-derived CDR1 and CDR2 are SGHTA and FQGNSA. V gave up 5 bases and J gave up 1 base, with 12 bases separating them. This CDR3 is built from 14 residues. The CDR3 reads CASSLRVESYEQYF. The CDR3 DNA follows: TGTGCCAGCAGCCTCAGGGTCGAATCCTACGAGCAGTACTTC.

The genes are TRBV7-7 and TRBJ2-2; no clear D. V lost 3 bases to trimming and J lost 2 bases, with 13 bases between them. Germline-derived CDR1 and CDR2 are SSHAT and FNYEAQ (reference sequence). The CDR3 runs 16 residues. CDR3 loop: CASSFTPGLNTGELFF. In nucleotides, the CDR3 is TGTGCCAGCAGCTTCACCCCGGGCCTTAACACCGGGGAGCTGTTTTTT. The full variable domain, completed using reference TRBV7-7 and TRBJ2-2, is GAGVSQSPRYKVTKRGQDVTLRCDPISSHATLYWYQQALGQGPEFLTYFNYEAQPDKSGLPSDRFSAERPEGSISTLTIQRTEQRDSAMYRCASSFTPGLNTGELFFGEGSRLTVL.

V gene TRBV20-1 combines with J gene TRBJ2-3, with 10 bases fitting TRBD1. Per the germline V gene, CDR1 is DFQATT and CDR2 is SNEGSKA (reference sequence). J was trimmed by 4 bases and V by 5 bases; bases with no gene match: 3. This CDR3 region has 13 residues. CDR3: CSALGQGADTQYF. The CDR3 DNA reads TGCAGTGCTCTAGGACAGGGGGCAGATACGCAGTATTTT.

The chain links TRBV24-1 to TRBJ2-5, with TRBD2 identical over 12 bases. The CDR3 is 18 amino acids. V lost 3 bases and J lost 8; bases outside the gene matches: 15. Germline V gene lookup returns CDR1 KGHDR and CDR2 SFDVKD. CDR3 region: CATSDPTEGTSGYKTQYF. The CDR3 nucleotides read TGTGCCACCAGTGATCCCACGGAAGGGACTAGCGGGTACAAAACCCAGTACTTC.